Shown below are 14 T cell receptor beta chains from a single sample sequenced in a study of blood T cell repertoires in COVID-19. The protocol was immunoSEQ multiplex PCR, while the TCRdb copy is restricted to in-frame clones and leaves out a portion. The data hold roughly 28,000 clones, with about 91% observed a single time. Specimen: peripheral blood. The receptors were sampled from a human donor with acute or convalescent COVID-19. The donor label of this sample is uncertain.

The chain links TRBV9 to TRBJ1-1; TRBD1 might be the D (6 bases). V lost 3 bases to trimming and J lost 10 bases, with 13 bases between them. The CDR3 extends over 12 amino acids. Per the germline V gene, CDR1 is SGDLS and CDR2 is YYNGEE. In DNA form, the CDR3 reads TGTGCCAGCAGCGAACATGGGGGCTCAGCTTTCTTT. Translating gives CASSEHGGSAFF.

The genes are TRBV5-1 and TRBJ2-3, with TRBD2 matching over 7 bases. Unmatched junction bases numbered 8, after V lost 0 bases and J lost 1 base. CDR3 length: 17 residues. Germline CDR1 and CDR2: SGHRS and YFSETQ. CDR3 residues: CASSLVGSSGGTDTQYF. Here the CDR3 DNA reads TGCGCCAGCAGCTTGGTAGGCTCGAGCGGGGGCACAGATACGCAGTATTTT.

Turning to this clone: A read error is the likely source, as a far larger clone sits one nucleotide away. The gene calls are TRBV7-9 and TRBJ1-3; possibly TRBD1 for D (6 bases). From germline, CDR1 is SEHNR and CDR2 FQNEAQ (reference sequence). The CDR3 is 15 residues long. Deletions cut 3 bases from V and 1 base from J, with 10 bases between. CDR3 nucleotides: TGTGCCAGCAGCTTCGGCCAGGGGTCTGGAAACACCATATATTTT. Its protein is CASSFGQGSGNTIYF.

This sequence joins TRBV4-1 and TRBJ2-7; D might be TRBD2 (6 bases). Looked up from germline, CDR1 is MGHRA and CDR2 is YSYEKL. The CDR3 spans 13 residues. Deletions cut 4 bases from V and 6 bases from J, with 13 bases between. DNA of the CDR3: TGCGCCAGCAGCCCTAGCGAGGGAGGCGAGCAGTACGTC. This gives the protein CASSPSEGGEQYV.

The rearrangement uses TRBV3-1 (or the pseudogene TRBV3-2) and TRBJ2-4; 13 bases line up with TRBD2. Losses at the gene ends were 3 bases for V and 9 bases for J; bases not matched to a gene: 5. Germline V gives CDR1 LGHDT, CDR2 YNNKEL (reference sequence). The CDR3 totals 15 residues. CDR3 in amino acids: CASSQGTSGNRIQYF. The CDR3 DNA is TGTGCCAGCAGCCAGGGGACTAGCGGGAACCGCATTCAGTACTTC.

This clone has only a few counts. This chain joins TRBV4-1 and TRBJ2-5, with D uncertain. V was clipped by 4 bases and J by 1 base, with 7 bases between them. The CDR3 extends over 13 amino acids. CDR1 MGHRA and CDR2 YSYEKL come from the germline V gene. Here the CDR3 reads CASSLSFQETQYF. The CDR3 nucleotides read TGCGCCAGCAGCCTATCCTTCCAAGAGACCCAGTACTTC.

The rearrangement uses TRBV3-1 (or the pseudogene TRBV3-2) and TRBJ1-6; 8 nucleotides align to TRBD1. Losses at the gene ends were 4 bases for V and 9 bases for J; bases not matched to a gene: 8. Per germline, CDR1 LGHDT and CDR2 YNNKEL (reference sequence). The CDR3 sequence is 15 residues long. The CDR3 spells CASSPFGQGGSPLHF. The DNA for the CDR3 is TGTGCCAGCAGCCCCTTCGGACAGGGCGGTTCACCCCTCCACTTT.

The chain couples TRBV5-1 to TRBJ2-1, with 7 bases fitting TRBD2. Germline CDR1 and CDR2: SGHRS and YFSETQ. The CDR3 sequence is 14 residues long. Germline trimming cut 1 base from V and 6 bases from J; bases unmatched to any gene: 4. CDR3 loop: CASSLLAASNEQFF. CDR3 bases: TGCGCCAGCAGCTTGCTAGCGGCGTCCAATGAGCAGTTCTTC.

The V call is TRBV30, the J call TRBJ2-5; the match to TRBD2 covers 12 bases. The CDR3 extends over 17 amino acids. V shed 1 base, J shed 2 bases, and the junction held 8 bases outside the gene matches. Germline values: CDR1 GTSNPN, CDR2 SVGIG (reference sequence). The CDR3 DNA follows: TGTGCCTGGAGTGCCTTATGGACTAGCGGGGCACAAGAGACCCAGTACTTC. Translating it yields CAWSALWTSGAQETQYF.

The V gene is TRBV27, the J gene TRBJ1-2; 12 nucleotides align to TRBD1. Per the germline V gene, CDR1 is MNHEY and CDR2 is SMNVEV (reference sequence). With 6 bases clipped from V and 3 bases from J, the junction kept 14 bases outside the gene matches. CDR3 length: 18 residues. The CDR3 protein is CASRNTSPGTGGDYGYTF. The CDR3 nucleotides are TGTGCCAGCAGGAATACCAGCCCCGGGACAGGGGGCGACTATGGCTACACCTTC.

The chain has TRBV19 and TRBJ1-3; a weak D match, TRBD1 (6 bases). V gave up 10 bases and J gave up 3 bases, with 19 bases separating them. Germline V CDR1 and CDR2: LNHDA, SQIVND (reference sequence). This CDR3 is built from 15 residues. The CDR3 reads CATDNGRQVGNTIYF. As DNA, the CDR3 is TGTGCCACTGATAACGGGCGACAGGTTGGAAACACCATATATTTT.

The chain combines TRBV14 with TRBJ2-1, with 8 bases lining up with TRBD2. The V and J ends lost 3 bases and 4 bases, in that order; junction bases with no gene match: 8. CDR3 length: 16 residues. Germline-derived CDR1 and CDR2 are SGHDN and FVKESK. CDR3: CASSHSGSPRYNEQFF. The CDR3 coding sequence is TGTGCCAGCAGCCACAGCGGGAGCCCGCGGTACAATGAGCAGTTCTTC.

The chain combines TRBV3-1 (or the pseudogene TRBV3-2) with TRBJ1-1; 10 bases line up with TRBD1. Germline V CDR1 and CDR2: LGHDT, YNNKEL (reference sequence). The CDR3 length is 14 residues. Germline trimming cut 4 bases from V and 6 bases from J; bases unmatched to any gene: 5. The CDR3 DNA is TGTGCCAGCAGCCGAGGACAGGGGGTGCCTGAAGCTTTCTTT. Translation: CASSRGQGVPEAFF.

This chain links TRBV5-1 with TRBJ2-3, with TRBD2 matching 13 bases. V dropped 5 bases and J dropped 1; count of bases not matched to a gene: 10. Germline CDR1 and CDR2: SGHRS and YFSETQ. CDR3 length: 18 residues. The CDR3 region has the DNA TGCGCCAGCAGTCCAGGGACTAGCGGGATCTCTGGCACAGATACGCAGTATTTT. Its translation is CASSPGTSGISGTDTQYF.